This paragraph reports one T cell receptor (beta chain). This sample stems from a study of OX40 agonist ivuxolimab in advanced cancers. Clones were sequenced by immunoSEQ multiplex PCR, and TCRdb holds only the in-frame ones, with some missing. The sample carries about 55,000 clones, roughly 90% recorded once. V lost 1 base and J lost 7, with 17 bases in between. The CDR3 has 15 residues. Germline V CDR1 and CDR2: SGHRS, YFSETQ. V gene TRBV5-1 combines with J gene TRBJ2-5; tentatively, D is TRBD1 (7 bases). This receptor was obtained from an adult with an advanced solid tumor such as melanoma, head and neck, liver or kidney cancer. The sequenced sample was CD4+ or CD8+ T cells sorted from blood, obtained in a trial of the OX40 agonist ivuxolimab. The CDR3 DNA reads as TGCGCCAGCAGCTTGAGCCCAGGGCAGGGGGGGACCCAGTACTTC. The encoded protein is CASSLSPGQGGTQYF.